These 15 T cell receptor beta chains were all obtained from the same sample, sequenced in a study of T cells after yellow fever vaccination. TCRdb reprocessed the 5' RACE reads via MiXCR and lists one record per CDR3 protein. Among just under 600,000 distinct CDR3 sequences listed, approximately 15% were seen once. The sample here was PBMCs, taken on the day of the yellow fever booster vaccination. All receptors come from a man under 40 who received the YFV17D yellow fever vaccine.

This chain links TRBV6-5 with TRBJ1-2; 7 nucleotides align to TRBD1. This CDR3 region has 16 residues. The V gene end was trimmed by 3 bases and the J gene end by 5 bases; junction bases not matched to a gene: 12. The germline gives CDR1 MNHEY, CDR2 SVGAGI. The DNA of the CDR3 is TGTGCCAGCAGTTATTCGGGGCAGGGGGGGAGGTATGGCTACACCTTC. It specifies CASSYSGQGGRYGYTF.

This chain links TRBV7-2 with TRBJ2-5; TRBD2 aligns across 9 bases. CDR3 length equals 14 residues. Germline V gene sequence: CDR1 SGHTA, CDR2 FQGNSA. Trimming at V came to 5 bases and at J to 4 bases, leaving 5 bases not matched to a gene. The CDR3 nucleotides read TGTGCCAGCAGCGGTTCGACTAGCGGAGAGACCCAGTACTTC. This sequence encodes CASSGSTSGETQYF.

The chain uses TRBV4-1 and TRBJ2-3; D is unclear. V lost 0 bases and J lost 6, with 10 bases in between. Germline loops: CDR1 MGHRA, CDR2 YSYEKL. This CDR3 contains 14 residues. This chain's CDR3 is CASSQEARADTQYF. CDR3 bases: TGCGCCAGCAGCCAAGAGGCTAGGGCGGATACGCAGTATTTT.

The rearrangement joins TRBV29-1 to TRBJ2-5; 11 nucleotides line up with TRBD2. Germline assignment: CDR1 SQVTM and CDR2 ANQGSEA. The CDR3 loop spans 17 amino acids. V was pared by 1 base and J by 1 base, with 8 bases of the junction left unmatched. CDR3 bases: TGCAGCGTTGAAGTGTCTAGCGGGAGGCGAGGCCAAGAGACCCAGTACTTC. Its protein product is CSVEVSSGRRGQETQYF.

The CDR3 DNA follows: TGTGCCAGCAGTTCACCCCGGGGGCTTCACGAGCAGTACTTC. Protein: CASSSPRGLHEQYF. This chain uses TRBV7-6 with TRBJ2-7; D is tentatively TRBD1 or TRBD2 (6 bases each). Deletions cut 6 bases from V and 5 bases from J, with 17 bases between. The germline gives CDR1 SGHVS, CDR2 FNYEAQ. The CDR3 loop spans 14 amino acids.

The J gene is TRBJ2-7, the V gene TRBV11-3; tentative D call: TRBD1 (6 bases). V was pared by 7 bases and J by 3 bases, with 13 bases between. The CDR3 is made up of 13 amino acids. Germline-derived CDR1 and CDR2 are SGHNT and YENEEA. The CDR3 protein is CASIRGFVYEQYF. CDR3 bases: TGTGCCAGCATTAGGGGGTTCGTCTACGAGCAGTACTTC.

There are a few counts of this clonotype. The gene calls are TRBV5-1 and TRBJ1-1; the D gene is possibly TRBD1 (6 bases). The germline gives CDR1 SGHRS, CDR2 YFSETQ. The ends were cut back, 0 bases at V and 4 bases at J, with 10 bases in the middle. The CDR3 length is 14 residues. CDR3 nucleotide sequence: TGCGCCAGCAGCTTGGAAGGGGACATCACTGAAGCTTTCTTT. This codes for CASSLEGDITEAFF.

The genes are TRBV5-1 and TRBJ2-5; TRBD2 agrees at 11 bases. Germline CDR1 and CDR2: SGHRS and YFSETQ. The CDR3 is made up of 18 amino acids. V lost 0 bases, J lost 4 bases, and 11 bases stayed unmatched. CDR3: CASSLDGLAGKGRETQYF. For the CDR3, the DNA is TGCGCCAGCAGCTTGGATGGACTAGCGGGTAAAGGGAGAGAGACCCAGTACTTC.

There are a few counts of this clonotype. The chain couples TRBV6-5 to TRBJ1-2; D not resolved. The CDR3 contains 14 residues. Trimming left V 0 bases short and J 5 bases short, with 10 bases between. Looked up from germline, CDR1 is MNHEY and CDR2 is SVGAGI. The CDR3 sequence is CASSYSNPSYGYTF. CDR3 DNA: TGTGCCAGCAGTTACTCGAATCCCAGTTATGGCTACACCTTC.

The chain employs TRBV7-2 and TRBJ2-7; 11 bases are a match to TRBD1. Germline-derived CDR1 and CDR2 are SGHTA and FQGNSA. J gave up 0 bases and V 0 bases, and 1 base lay outside the gene matches. The CDR3 is 16 amino acids. CDR3 in amino acids: CASSLAGTGGSYEQYF. The CDR3 DNA sequence: TGTGCCAGCAGCTTAGCGGGGACAGGGGGCTCCTACGAGCAGTACTTC.

This clonotype was detected a few times. The J gene is TRBJ2-1, the V gene TRBV6-5, with TRBD2 identical over 8 bases. The CDR3 covers 14 residues. The ends lost 2 bases at V and 12 bases at J; junction bases unmatched: 9. Germline V gives CDR1 MNHEY, CDR2 SVGAGI. DNA of the CDR3: TGTGCCAGCAGTTACCAGATGGGACTAGGGGGGCAGTTCTTC. Protein product: CASSYQMGLGGQFF.

In this sample, this clonotype turned up a few times. The chain couples TRBV5-4 to TRBJ1-1; D possibly corresponds to TRBD1 (6 bases). The CDR3 spans 15 residues. Germline V CDR1 and CDR2: SGHNT, YYREEE (reference sequence). V was trimmed by 2 bases and J by 1 base, leaving 12 bases between them. In nucleotides, the CDR3 is TGTGCCAGCAGCTTAGGGGGGCTTGAGAACACTGAAGCTTTCTTT. Amino acid sequence: CASSLGGLENTEAFF.

The chain carries TRBV7-8 and TRBJ2-7; D is unclear. Trimming removed 4 bases at V and 0 bases at J, with 7 bases between. Germline CDR1 and CDR2: SGHVS and FQNEAQ. The CDR3 spans 13 residues. The CDR3 DNA reads as TGTGCCAGCAGCTCACCGGCCTCCTACGAGCAGTACTTC. Its translation: CASSSPASYEQYF.

V gene TRBV20-1 combines with J gene TRBJ2-5; the D call may be TRBD1 or TRBD2 (7 bases each). Per the germline V gene, CDR1 is DFQATT and CDR2 is SNEGSKA (reference sequence). V gave up 0 bases and J gave up 2 bases, with 19 bases separating them. The CDR3 totals 17 residues. This CDR3 is CSARDARGGLHQETQYF. The CDR3 DNA is TGCAGTGCTAGAGACGCCAGGGGGGGATTGCATCAAGAGACCCAGTACTTC.

This clonotype was observed a handful of times. The chain links TRBV20-1 to TRBJ2-2; the D gene could be TRBD1 or TRBD2 (5 bases each). Looked up from germline, CDR1 is DFQATT and CDR2 is SNEGSKA (reference sequence). Trimming took off 6 bases at V and 5 bases at J, with 19 bases between the two ends. CDR3 length: 15 amino acids. The CDR3: CSAKHLGPTTGELFF. The CDR3 bases are TGCAGTGCCAAACACCTGGGACCAACGACCGGGGAGCTGTTTTTT.